One sample yielded the 2 T cell receptor beta chains listed below, sequenced in a study of T-cell memory formation after mild COVID-19. TCRdb re-called the 5' RACE reads through MiXCR, storing one row per CDR3 protein. The sample lists approximately 450,000 distinct CDR3 sequences; 15% to 20% were seen once. Input material: PBMCs or a T cell subset sorted from them (not recorded which). The receptor set was obtained from an adult woman who had mild COVID-19 (a few samples of this study predate the infection). Cell type and time point are not known.

This clonotype has only a few counts. This chain connects TRBV10-3 to TRBJ2-2, with no clear D. CDR1 ENHRY and CDR2 SYGVKD come from the germline V gene. CDR3 length: 16 amino acids. V lost 0 bases and J lost 4, with 12 bases in between. The CDR3 loop is CAISESLSPGTGELFF. Written as DNA, the CDR3 is TGTGCCATCAGTGAGTCGTTGTCGCCCGGCACCGGGGAGCTGTTTTTT.

The chain has TRBV10-3 and TRBJ1-1; D not resolved. CDR1 and CDR2 from the germline V gene are ENHRY and SYGVKD. The CDR3 runs 14 residues. V dropped 0 bases and J dropped 7 bases, with 12 bases sitting between them. CDR3 loop: CAISESELVYEAFF. CDR3 nucleotides: TGTGCCATCAGTGAGTCGGAGTTAGTCTATGAAGCTTTCTTT.